The 5 T cell receptor beta chains listed next were all sequenced from one sample in a study of Ad26.COV2.S vaccination and SARS-CoV-2 variants. Treatment denoted: about 20 received Ad26.COV2.S at low or high dose, single or two shots; 5 received placebo; per-sample allocation not given. Sample collection was performed on day 63 after the first vaccine or placebo injection. Profiled with immunoSEQ multiplex PCR; TCRdb holds only in-frame clones, not every one. The sample includes fewer than 900,000 clones, roughly nine tenths of them seen just once. The input for sequencing was peripheral blood, taken in a trial of Ad26.COV2.S vaccine versus placebo. These receptor sequences come from a person aged 18-65 years who received the Ad26.COV2.S COVID-19 vaccine or a placebo.

The V gene is TRBV5-1, the J gene TRBJ2-7; D is undetermined. V lost 0 bases and J 0 bases, leaving 10 bases between the germline ends. This CDR3 contains 15 residues. The germline CDR1 and CDR2 sequences are SGHRS and YFSETQ. CDR3 bases: TGCGCCAGCAGCTTGGGCCACACGCGCTCCTACGAGCAGTACTTC. This sequence encodes CASSLGHTRSYEQYF.

The chain employs TRBV5-4 and TRBJ2-7; 11 bases line up with TRBD2. From germline, CDR1 is SGHNT and CDR2 YYREEE (reference sequence). CDR3 length equals 16 residues. With 5 bases clipped from V and 0 bases from J, the junction kept 7 bases outside the gene matches. Written as DNA, the CDR3 is TGTGCCAGCAGTTCCAAGACTAGCGGGAACTCCTACGAGCAGTACTTC. It encodes CASSSKTSGNSYEQYF.

The rearrangement joins TRBV30 to TRBJ2-7, with TRBD1 matching 10 bases. Germline CDR1 GTSNPN, CDR2 SVGIG (reference sequence). The CDR3 consists of 15 residues. V lost 3 bases and J lost 3; bases outside the gene matches: 8. In DNA form, the CDR3 reads TGTGCCTGGAGAGGGATGGGACAGGGGTTCTACGAGCAGTACTTC. Protein product: CAWRGMGQGFYEQYF.

The rearrangement uses TRBV7-3 and TRBJ2-5; 7 bases match TRBD2. Germline loops: CDR1 SGHTA, CDR2 FQGTGA. This CDR3 comprises 16 residues. V was clipped by 0 bases and J by 2 bases; unmatched bases: 6. CDR3 in amino acids: CASSLTGRREQETQYF. In nucleotides, the CDR3 is TGTGCCAGCAGCTTAACGGGCCGGCGGGAGCAAGAGACCCAGTACTTC.

The rearrangement uses TRBV5-6 and TRBJ2-5; weak D call: TRBD2 (6 bases). This CDR3 has 13 amino acids. Germline V gene data show CDR1 as SGHDT and CDR2 as YYEEEE. V dropped 4 bases and J dropped 5 bases, with 12 bases sitting between them. The DNA for the CDR3 is TGTGCCAGCAGCCTGGGGAGGTCGGAGACCCAGTACTTC. Protein product: CASSLGRSETQYF.